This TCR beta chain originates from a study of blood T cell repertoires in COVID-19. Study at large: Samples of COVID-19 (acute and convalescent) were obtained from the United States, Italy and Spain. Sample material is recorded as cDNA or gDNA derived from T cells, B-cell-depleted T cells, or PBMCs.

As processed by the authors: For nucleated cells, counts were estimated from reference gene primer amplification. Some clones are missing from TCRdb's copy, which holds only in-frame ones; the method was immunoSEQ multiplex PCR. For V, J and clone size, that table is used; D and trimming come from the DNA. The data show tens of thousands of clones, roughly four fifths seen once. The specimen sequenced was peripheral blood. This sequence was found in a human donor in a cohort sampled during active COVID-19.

The CDR3 DNA sequence: TGCGCCAGCAGCCAAGGGACAGGGGATCCCCAGCATTTT. Translation gives CASSQGTGDPQHF. This sequence joins TRBV4-1 and TRBJ1-5; 9 nucleotides agree with TRBD1. Germline V gives CDR1 MGHRA, CDR2 YSYEKL. With V trimmed by 1 base and J by 10 bases, 2 bases remained unmatched. CDR3 length: 13 amino acids.